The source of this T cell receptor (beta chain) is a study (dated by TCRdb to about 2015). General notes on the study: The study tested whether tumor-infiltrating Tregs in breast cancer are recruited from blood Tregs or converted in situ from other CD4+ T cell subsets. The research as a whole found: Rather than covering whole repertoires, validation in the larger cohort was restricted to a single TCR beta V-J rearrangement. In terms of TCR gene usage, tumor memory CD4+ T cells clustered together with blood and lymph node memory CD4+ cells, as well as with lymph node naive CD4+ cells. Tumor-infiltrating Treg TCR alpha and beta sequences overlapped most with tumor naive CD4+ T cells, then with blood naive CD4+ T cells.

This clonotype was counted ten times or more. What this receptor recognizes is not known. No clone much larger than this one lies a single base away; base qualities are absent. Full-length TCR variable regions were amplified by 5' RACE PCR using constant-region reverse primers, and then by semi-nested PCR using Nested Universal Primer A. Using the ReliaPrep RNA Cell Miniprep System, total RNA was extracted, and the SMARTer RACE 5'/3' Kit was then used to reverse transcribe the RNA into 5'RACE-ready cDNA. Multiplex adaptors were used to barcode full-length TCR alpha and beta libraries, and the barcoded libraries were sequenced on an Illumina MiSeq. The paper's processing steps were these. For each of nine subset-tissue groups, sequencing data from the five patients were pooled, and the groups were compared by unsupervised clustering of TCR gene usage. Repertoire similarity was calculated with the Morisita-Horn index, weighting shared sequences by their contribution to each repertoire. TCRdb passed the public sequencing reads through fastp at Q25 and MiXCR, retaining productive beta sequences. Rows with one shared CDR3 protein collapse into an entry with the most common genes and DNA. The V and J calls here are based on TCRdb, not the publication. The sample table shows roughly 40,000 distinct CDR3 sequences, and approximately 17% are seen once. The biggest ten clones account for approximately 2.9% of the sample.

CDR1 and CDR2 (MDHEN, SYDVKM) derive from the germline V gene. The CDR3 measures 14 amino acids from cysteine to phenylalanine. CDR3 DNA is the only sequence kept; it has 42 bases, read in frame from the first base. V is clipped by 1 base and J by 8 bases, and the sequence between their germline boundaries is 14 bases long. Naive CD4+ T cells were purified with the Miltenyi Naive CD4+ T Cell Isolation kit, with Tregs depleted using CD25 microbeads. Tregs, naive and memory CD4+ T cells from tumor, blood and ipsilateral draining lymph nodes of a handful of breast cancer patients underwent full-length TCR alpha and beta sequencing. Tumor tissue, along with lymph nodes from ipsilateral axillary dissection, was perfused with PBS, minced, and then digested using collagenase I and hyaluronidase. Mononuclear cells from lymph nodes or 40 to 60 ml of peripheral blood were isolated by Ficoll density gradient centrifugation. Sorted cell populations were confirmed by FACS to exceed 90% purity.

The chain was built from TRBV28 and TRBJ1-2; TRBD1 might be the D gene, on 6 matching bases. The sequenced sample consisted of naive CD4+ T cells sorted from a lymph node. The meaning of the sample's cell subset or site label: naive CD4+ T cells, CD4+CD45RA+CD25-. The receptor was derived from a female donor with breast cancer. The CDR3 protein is CASSLSAGAWGYTF. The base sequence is TGTGCCAGCAGTTTATCGGCAGGGGCTTGGGGCTACACCTTC.